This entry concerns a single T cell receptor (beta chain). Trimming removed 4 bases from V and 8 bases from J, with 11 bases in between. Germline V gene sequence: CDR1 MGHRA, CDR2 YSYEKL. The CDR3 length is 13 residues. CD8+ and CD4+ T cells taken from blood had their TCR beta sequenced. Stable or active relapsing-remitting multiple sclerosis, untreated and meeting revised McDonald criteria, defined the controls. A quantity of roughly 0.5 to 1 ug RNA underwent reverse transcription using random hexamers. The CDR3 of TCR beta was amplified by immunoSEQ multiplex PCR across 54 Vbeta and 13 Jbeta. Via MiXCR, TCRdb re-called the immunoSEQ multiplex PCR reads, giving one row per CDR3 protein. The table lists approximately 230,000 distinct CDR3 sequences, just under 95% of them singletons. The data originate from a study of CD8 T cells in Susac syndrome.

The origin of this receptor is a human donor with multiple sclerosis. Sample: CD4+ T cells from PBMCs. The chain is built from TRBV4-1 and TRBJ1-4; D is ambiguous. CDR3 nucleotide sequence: TGCGCCAGCAGCCTCCTACGCCGAGAAAAACTGTTTTTT. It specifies CASSLLRREKLFF.